This T cell receptor beta chain was identified during a study of regulatory T cells in long-lasting Graves disease. Investigators prepared the TCR beta libraries by applying iRepertoire HTBI primers and Arm-PCR of CDR3 regions. Each CDR3 protein gets one entry after TCRdb re-called the multiplex PCR reads with MiXCR. The repertoire holds a few hundred thousand distinct CDR3 sequences, with 23% as singletons. V shed 3 bases and J shed 0 bases, with 11 bases lying between them. There are 16 residues in the CDR3. Germline CDR1 reads MNHNS; CDR2 reads SASEGT. The time point is: persistent/refractory GD, antithyroid drugs over 5 years with positive TRAb. Extracted RNA from PBMCs served as the source of the TCR library.

This clonotype was sampled from a female donor with Graves disease. The material was peripheral blood mononuclear cells (PBMCs), obtained when the disease was refractory, from a patient treated with antithyroid drugs. The chain joins TRBV6-1 to TRBJ2-2, with D unresolved. DNA of the CDR3: TGTGCCAGCAGTGACACGGGCCCTACGAACACCGGGGAGCTGTTTTTT. This translates into CASSDTGPTNTGELFF.